Each of the 9 T cell receptor beta chains below was sequenced from the same sample in a study of blood T cell repertoires in COVID-19. Repertoires were generated with immunoSEQ multiplex PCR, while TCRdb's copy carries only in-frame clones and drops some. The table shows 98,000 or so clones, with approximately 80% occurring only once. Input material: peripheral blood. All receptors derive from a woman over 75 with active or convalescent COVID-19.

V usage is TRBV6-1 and J usage is TRBJ1-1, with D possibly TRBD1 on 5 matching bases. Germline V CDR1 and CDR2: MNHNS, SASEGT. V lost 2 bases, J lost 4 bases, and 11 bases lay in between. This CDR3 has 14 residues. The CDR3: CASSEFQGFTEAFF. The DNA for the CDR3 is TGTGCCAGCAGTGAATTTCAGGGATTCACTGAAGCTTTCTTT.

The chain couples TRBV29-1 to TRBJ2-7; TRBD1 is a possible D gene (5 bases). Germline CDR1 reads SQVTM; CDR2 reads ANQGSEA. Trimming removed 6 bases from V and 4 bases from J, with 10 bases in between. The CDR3 contains 11 residues. The CDR3 protein is CSVQGVYEQYF. In nucleotides, the CDR3 is TGCAGCGTCCAAGGGGTGTACGAGCAGTACTTC.

The chain combines TRBV4-2 with TRBJ2-1; TRBD2 matches 11 bases. Germline V lookup: CDR1 LGHNA, CDR2 YNFKEQ. Germline trimming cut 2 bases from V and 6 bases from J; bases unmatched to any gene: 3. The CDR3 has 15 residues. The CDR3 DNA reads as TGTGCCAGCAGCCAACTAGCGGGAGGTTTCAATGAGCAGTTCTTC. Its translation: CASSQLAGGFNEQFF.

This rearrangement joins TRBV4-1 to TRBJ1-4; no clear D gene. This CDR3 comprises 14 residues. Trimming pared 1 base from V and 8 bases from J, leaving 11 bases between. CDR1 and CDR2 from the germline V gene are MGHRA and YSYEKL. In nucleotides, the CDR3 is TGCGCCAGCAGCCAAGGGGAGGCCACCGAAAAACTGTTTTTT. It is translated as CASSQGEATEKLFF.

The CDR3 reads CASSSKTDSPSSGTQYF. The CDR3 nucleotides are TGCGCCAGCAGCTCTAAGACAGACTCACCATCTTCCGGTACGCAGTATTTT. V usage is TRBV5-1 and J usage is TRBJ2-3; weak D call: TRBD1 (5 bases). The V and J ends lost 3 bases and 8 bases respectively, with 25 bases between them. Germline V gives CDR1 SGHRS, CDR2 YFSETQ. CDR3 length: 17 amino acids.

V usage is TRBV9 and J usage is TRBJ1-2; a possible D gene is TRBD1 (6 bases). Germline lookup yields CDR1 SGDLS and CDR2 YYNGEE. V lost 4 bases to trimming and J lost 7 bases, with 8 bases between them. The CDR3 covers 11 residues. The CDR3 DNA is TGTGCCAGCAGCAGGGGGTCTGGCTACACCTTC. Its translation: CASSRGSGYTF.

The chain joins TRBV7-2 to TRBJ2-6; 7 bases fit TRBD1. The CDR3 covers 16 residues. Germline values: CDR1 SGHTA, CDR2 FQGNSA. V lost 3 bases to trimming and J lost 3 bases; unmatched junction nucleotides: 5. The CDR3 protein is CASSFPGQFGANVLTF. The CDR3 region has the DNA TGTGCCAGCAGCTTCCCGGGACAGTTTGGGGCCAACGTCCTGACTTTC.

The rearrangement joins TRBV28 to TRBJ2-1; TRBD1 agrees at 7 bases. Unmatched junction bases numbered 12, after V lost 5 bases and J lost 5 bases. Germline V gene data show CDR1 as MDHEN and CDR2 as SYDVKM. The CDR3 covers 16 residues. The CDR3 bases are TGTGCCAGCAGTCCCTTAACCCGACAGGGCAACAATGAGCAGTTCTTC. This translates into CASSPLTRQGNNEQFF.

This clone was picked up a small number of times. The rearrangement uses TRBV5-5 and TRBJ2-7; 10 bases align to TRBD2. Germline V CDR1 and CDR2: SGHKS, YYEKEE (reference sequence). V gave up 3 bases and J gave up 2 bases; unmatched junction bases: 2. This CDR3 is 14 amino acids long. CDR3 in DNA: TGTGCCAGCAGCTCCGGACTAGCGGCCTACGAGCAGTACTTC. Translation: CASSSGLAAYEQYF.